This T cell receptor (beta chain) was recorded in a study of T cell responses to AZD1222 COVID-19 vaccine. Study-wide findings and caveats: It was only a handful of AZD1222 recipients who were seropositive at baseline. Receipt of two AZD1222 doses was followed by a rise in Spike-specific TCR breadth and depth.

Trimming pared 3 bases from V and 5 bases from J, leaving 9 bases between. The length of the CDR3 is 13 residues. Germline V lookup: CDR1 KGHSH, CDR2 LQKENI. Using immunoSEQ multiplex PCR, the repertoire was profiled, and TCRdb retains in-frame clones only, with some absent. This table holds 130,000 or so clones, approximately 82% found once. Concerning this clone: Its antigen is currently unknown.

The TCR was taken from an adult who received the AZD1222 COVID-19 vaccine. This sequence joins TRBV18 and TRBJ2-3; unclear D gene. This material consisted of peripheral blood, taken 28 days after the second AZD1222 dose. The CDR3 DNA sequence: TGTGCCAGCTCACCGGGATTTGGAGATACGCAGTATTTT. Encoded protein: CASSPGFGDTQYF.